What follows describes a single T cell receptor beta chain. Its specificity is unknown. Germline-derived CDR1 and CDR2 are SNHLY and FYNNEI. V lost 3 bases, J lost 4 bases, and 13 bases lay in between. CDR3 length: 14 residues. The sample belongs to a study of T cell responses to AZD1222 COVID-19 vaccine. Profiling relied on immunoSEQ multiplex PCR, and the TCRdb table lists in-frame clones only, not all of them. This sample has roughly 120,000 clones; 75% to 90% occur once, and the top ten carry roughly 1.6%. Points from the study as a whole: Regions 160-218 and 743-854 held dominance among vaccine-associated CD4 TCRs, which spanned spike. Without day 14 samples, only post-peak T cell repertoires were studied. Two AZD1222 administrations were followed by greater Spike-specific TCR breadth and depth.

The TCR comes from an adult in good health. This sequence joins TRBV2 and TRBJ2-7; D perhaps matches TRBD1 (6 bases). This specimen consisted of peripheral blood, obtained on day 0 of AZD1222 vaccination. In DNA, the CDR3 is TGTGCCAGCAGTGAGGGGGCTCTGGAATACGAGCAGTACTTC. Its translation is CASSEGALEYEQYF.